The 10 T cell receptor beta chains given below trace back to one sample, sequenced in a study of shared T cell receptors in the human thymus. Libraries were prepared by immunoSEQ multiplex PCR; TCRdb keeps only in-frame clonotypes and omits some of them. The data show 500,000 to 750,000 clones, roughly 88% seen once. These sequences were also reported in another study, on human thymus T cells.

The sample taken for sequencing was thymocytes. The receptors originated from a boy younger than two with a congenital heart defect.

This clone has just a few counts. The V and J genes are TRBV12-5 and TRBJ2-1; no clear D gene. The germline gives CDR1 LGHNT, CDR2 FRNRAP. CDR3 size: 10 residues. Trimming shortened V by 6 bases and J by 7 bases, and 4 bases separated the two germline ends. The DNA for the CDR3 is TGTGCTAGTGGCCAGAATGAGCAGTTCTTC. This sequence encodes CASGQNEQFF.

This sequence joins TRBV19 and TRBJ1-1, with TRBD1 identical over 7 bases. The CDR3 has 14 amino acids. CDR1 LNHDA and CDR2 SQIVND come from the germline V gene (reference sequence). Trimming at V came to 3 bases and at J to 10 bases, leaving 11 bases not matched to a gene. The CDR3, as DNA: TGTGCCAGTAGTATTCTCGCCGGGACAGTTGGAGCTTTCTTT. Encoded protein: CASSILAGTVGAFF. Based on the CDR3 plus reference TRBV19 and TRBJ1-1, the full variable domain is DGGITQSPKYLFRKEGQNVTLSCEQNLNHDAMYWYRQDPGQGLRLIYYSQIVNDFQKGDIAEGYSVSREKKESFPLTVTSAQKNPTAFYLCASSILAGTVGAFFGQGTRLTVV.

The chain employs TRBV10-3 and TRBJ2-5; 8 bases fit TRBD1. CDR1 and CDR2 from the germline V gene are ENHRY and SYGVKD. This CDR3 spans 14 amino acids. V shed 10 bases, J shed 1 base, and the junction held 8 bases outside the gene matches. The CDR3 sequence is CATRGLGSQETQYF. The CDR3 nucleotides read TGTGCCACCAGGGGGCTCGGATCCCAAGAGACCCAGTACTTC.

This chain joins TRBV6-4 and TRBJ2-5, with D unclear. V was pared by 9 bases and J by 5 bases, with 4 bases between. The CDR3 has 9 residues. Germline V gene lookup returns CDR1 MRHNA and CDR2 SNTAGT. As DNA, the CDR3 is TGTGCCAGACGGGAGACCCAGTACTTC. Translating it yields CARRETQYF.

The chain uses TRBV5-8 and TRBJ2-3; a weak D match, TRBD2 (6 bases). The CDR3 spans 16 residues. Between the trimmed V and J ends, which lost 2 bases and 6 bases, there was a span of 19 bases. Germline V gene lookup returns CDR1 SGHTS and CDR2 YDEGEE. The CDR3 nucleotides read TGTGCCAGCAGCTTTAGCGGACCATCCCTCCTGGATACGCAGTATTTT. Its protein product is CASSFSGPSLLDTQYF.

V is TRBV4-1 and J is TRBJ2-1; D not resolved. Trimming stripped 4 bases from V and 7 bases from J, with 17 bases between. This CDR3 has 15 residues. Germline lookup yields CDR1 MGHRA and CDR2 YSYEKL. CDR3 nucleotides: TGCGCCAGCAGCCTCCCACTCCCTCCGAGGAATGAGCAGTTCTTC. Translation gives CASSLPLPPRNEQFF.

The chain employs TRBV13 and TRBJ2-7; possible D gene TRBD2, 5 bases. Trimming left V 5 bases short and J 6 bases short, with 20 bases between. The CDR3 has 15 residues. CDR1 PRHDT and CDR2 FYEKMQ come from the germline V gene (reference sequence). The CDR3 region has the DNA TGTGCCAGCAGCCCACTAGGTGGAGGAGTCCCCGAGCAGTACTTC. Its protein is CASSPLGGGVPEQYF.

This clone has just one count. V usage is TRBV11-3 and J usage is TRBJ2-1; D uncertain. Germline CDR1 is SGHNT and CDR2 is YENEEA. Trimming took off 2 bases at V and 5 bases at J, with 13 bases between the two ends. CDR3 length: 15 residues. CDR3 in amino acids: CASSLWRRDHNEQFF. The CDR3 region has the DNA TGTGCCAGCAGCTTATGGCGGCGAGATCACAATGAGCAGTTCTTC.

V gene TRBV5-1 combines with J gene TRBJ2-5; possibly TRBD1 for D (6 bases). The V end lost 0 bases, the J end lost 6 bases, and 9 bases lay between the germline ends. Per the germline V gene, CDR1 is SGHRS and CDR2 is YFSETQ. The CDR3 is 13 amino acids. The CDR3 reads CASSLGQAKTQYF. In DNA, the CDR3 is TGCGCCAGCAGCTTGGGACAGGCGAAGACCCAGTACTTC.

This chain connects TRBV2 to TRBJ2-1, with D possibly being TRBD2 (6 bases). The V gene lost 0 bases and the J gene lost 2 bases, with 11 bases spanning the gap. The V gene's germline CDR1 is SNHLY and CDR2 FYNNEI. This CDR3 region has 16 residues. CDR3 loop: CASSEATGDTYNEQFF. The DNA of the CDR3 is TGTGCCAGCAGTGAAGCGACGGGAGATACCTACAATGAGCAGTTCTTC.